This T cell receptor beta chain is drawn from a study of control samples from healthy donors and cancer patients. Looked up from germline, CDR1 is SGHAT and CDR2 is FQNNGV. CDR3 length: 15 residues. V lost 1 base and J lost 4, with 8 bases in between. Produced via immunoSEQ multiplex PCR; TCRdb's table is partial and in-frame only. The sample carries 100,000 to 150,000 clones, approximately 89% recorded once. J is TRBJ2-6 and V is TRBV11-2; D gene uncertain. Material for sequencing was blood. The TCR originated in a man aged 18 to 30 in good health. The CDR3 DNA reads TGTGCCAGCAGCTTAGCGCGGATCGGGGCCAACGTCCTGACTTTC. The encoded protein is CASSLARIGANVLTF. Full variable domain (rest looked up from reference TRBV11-2 and TRBJ2-6): EAGVAQSPRYKIIEKRQSVAFWCNPISGHATLYWYQQILGQGPKLLIQFQNNGVVDDSQLPKDRFSAERLKGVDSTLKIQPAKLEDSAVYLCASSLARIGANVLTFGAGSRLTVL.